This entry lists 15 T cell receptor beta chains sequenced from one sample in a study of T-cell memory formation after mild COVID-19. MiXCR, run by TCRdb on the 5' RACE reads, gives a single entry per CDR3 protein. The sample carries a few hundred thousand distinct CDR3 sequences, 8% to 9.5% recorded once. The sequenced material came from PBMCs or a T cell subset sorted from them (not recorded which). The receptor set was obtained from a young man who had mild COVID-19 (a few samples of this study predate the infection). Cell type and time point are not known.

In its sample, this clonotype was seen many times. The rearrangement uses TRBV27 and TRBJ1-2; D gene ambiguous. Germline values: CDR1 MNHEY, CDR2 SMNVEV (reference sequence). V lost 6 bases to trimming and J lost 8 bases, with 22 bases between them. This CDR3 comprises 15 residues. CDR3 in DNA: TGTGCCAGCAGCCGGAATAGAAGGGATTCGGAAGGCTACACCTTC. Translation: CASSRNRRDSEGYTF.

This clonotype was counted a few times. The chain combines TRBV10-3 with TRBJ2-5, with D perhaps matching TRBD1 (7 bases). Germline V gene data show CDR1 as ENHRY and CDR2 as SYGVKD. V lost 0 bases and J lost 5, with 10 bases in between. This CDR3 region has 14 residues. The CDR3 here is CAISESTGRETQYF. The CDR3 coding sequence is TGTGCCATCAGTGAGTCGACAGGGAGGGAGACCCAGTACTTC.

The chain uses TRBV30 and TRBJ2-1; D remains unclear. Germline values: CDR1 GTSNPN, CDR2 SVGIG (reference sequence). Trimming left V 1 base short and J 6 bases short, with 4 bases between. The CDR3 sequence is 11 residues long. The CDR3 bases are TGTGCCTGGAGTGGGGCCAATGAGCAGTTCTTC. Translated: CAWSGANEQFF.

In this sample, this clonotype turned up a few times. V gene TRBV10-3 combines with J gene TRBJ1-5, with D unclear. The germline V gene has CDR1 ENHRY and CDR2 SYGVKD. The V end was cut by 2 bases, the J end by 5 bases, with 7 bases between. The CDR3 loop spans 13 amino acids. The CDR3, as DNA: TGTGCCATCAGTGAGGAACCTCATCAGCCCCAGCATTTT. This gives the protein CAISEEPHQPQHF.

This clonotype was detected ten times or more. This rearrangement joins TRBV5-1 to TRBJ2-2; possible D gene TRBD1, 6 bases. The germline gives CDR1 SGHRS, CDR2 YFSETQ. The V and J ends lost 1 base and 2 bases respectively, with 24 bases between them. This CDR3 region has 20 residues. CDR3 amino acids: CASSLMPSTLGTPNTGELFF. The CDR3 region has the DNA TGCGCCAGCAGCTTGATGCCTTCGACGTTGGGGACACCAAACACCGGGGAGCTGTTTTTT.

This clonotype was seen a few times. V gene TRBV12-3 or TRBV12-4 combines with J gene TRBJ2-7; D tentatively reads TRBD1 or TRBD2 (6 bases each). The CDR3 sequence is 14 residues long. Trimming took off 3 bases at V and 4 bases at J, with 13 bases between the two ends. The CDR3 DNA reads as TGTGCCAGCAGTTTTCGGGGGCCCGGGTACGAGCAGTACTTC. Translation gives CASSFRGPGYEQYF.

In this sample, this clonotype turned up a few times. The chain has TRBV12-3 or TRBV12-4 and TRBJ2-3; D gene ambiguous. The germline V and J ends were trimmed by 5 bases and 2 bases, with 17 bases remaining between them. CDR3 length: 16 residues. CDR3 loop: CASSQTPDLLTDTQYF. CDR3 nucleotides: TGTGCCAGCAGTCAGACTCCCGACCTACTCACAGATACGCAGTATTTT.

This chain uses TRBV7-2 with TRBJ1-5; D not resolved. The CDR3 runs to 14 residues. V lost 1 base, J lost 5 bases, and 9 bases lay in between. Per germline, CDR1 SGHTA and CDR2 FQGNSA. The DNA of the CDR3 is TGTGCCAGCAGCTTAGACCCCGGGGATCAGCCCCAGCATTTT. It yields the protein CASSLDPGDQPQHF.

Many counts were recorded for this clonotype. V gene TRBV20-1 combines with J gene TRBJ1-5; possible D gene TRBD1, 5 bases. This CDR3 comprises 14 residues. Germline assignment: CDR1 DFQATT and CDR2 SNEGSKA (reference sequence). Trimming shortened V by 3 bases and J by 6 bases, and 15 bases separated the two germline ends. The CDR3: CSASQGRGRQPQHF. In nucleotides, the CDR3 is TGCAGTGCTAGTCAGGGCAGAGGGCGTCAGCCCCAGCATTTT.

This chain links TRBV5-1 with TRBJ1-4, with TRBD1 matching 7 bases. V lost 4 bases, J lost 2 bases, and 20 bases stayed unmatched. The CDR3 is made up of 20 amino acids. Germline CDR1 is SGHRS and CDR2 is YFSETQ. CDR3: CASSALGGTAQPSTNEKLFF. The DNA for the CDR3 is TGCGCCAGCAGCGCATTGGGGGGGACAGCTCAACCTTCCACTAATGAAAAACTGTTTTTT.

This clonotype was counted many times. The chain carries TRBV29-1 and TRBJ2-7; possibly TRBD1 for D (5 bases). The germline V gene encodes CDR1 SQVTM and CDR2 ANQGSEA. The V end was cut by 7 bases, the J end by 0 bases, with 10 bases between. This CDR3 is 12 amino acids long. This CDR3 reads CSAQENSYEQYF. The DNA for the CDR3 is TGCAGCGCACAGGAGAACTCCTACGAGCAGTACTTC.

This chain uses TRBV6-1 with TRBJ2-7, with 8 nucleotides matching TRBD2. With V trimmed by 6 bases and J by 3 bases, 10 bases remained unmatched. The V gene's germline CDR1 is MNHNS and CDR2 SASEGT. This CDR3 spans 15 amino acids. The CDR3 DNA sequence: TGTGCCAGCAGCGCCCTGACTAGCGCCGGCTACGAGCAGTACTTC. Encoded protein: CASSALTSAGYEQYF.

This clonotype has more than one count but fewer than ten. The rearrangement joins TRBV5-1 to TRBJ1-2, with D perhaps TRBD1 (5 bases). V gave up 7 bases and J gave up 7 bases, with 23 bases separating them. The CDR3 runs 15 residues. Germline V CDR1 and CDR2: SGHRS, YFSETQ. The CDR3 DNA follows: TGCGCCAGCTACCTTCCGGGACCAAAGAGGACTGGCTACACCTTC. Protein: CASYLPGPKRTGYTF.

This clonotype was counted between two and nine times. The chain has TRBV6-1 and TRBJ2-7, with TRBD1 matching 8 bases. CDR1 MNHNS and CDR2 SASEGT come from the germline V gene. This CDR3 region has 14 residues. The CDR3 nucleotides are TGTGGTCTTAGCCGGGACAGGACTTACTACGAGCAGTACTTC. As protein: CGLSRDRTYYEQYF.

This clonotype was counted a few times. The chain recombines TRBV29-1 with TRBJ2-7; 7 bases are shared with TRBD2. The CDR3 has 14 amino acids. CDR1 is SQVTM and CDR2 is ANQGSEA in the germline V gene. The junction had 11 bases not matched to a gene; V was cut back by 7 bases and J by 2 bases. In DNA form, the CDR3 reads TGCAGCGCTCTCCGGGACTACCGCACCTACGAGCAGTACTTC. Translation gives CSALRDYRTYEQYF.